What follows are 17 T cell receptor beta chains derived from one specimen sequenced in a study of molecular identifiers for immune sequencing clone quantification. MiXCR, applied by TCRdb to the PCR reads, yields one record per CDR3 protein. This sample has 300,000 to 350,000 distinct CDR3 sequences; about a fifth occur once, and the top ten carry 0.81%. The sequencing input was naive CD8+ T cells from blood, with Jurkat cell RNA spiked in. As to subset: FACS-sorted CD8+CD4-CCR7+CD45RA+ naive T cells. The receptors were gathered from a human donor in good health. Some libraries in this study had Jurkat cell RNA spiked in.

This clonotype was counted a few times. The chain links TRBV3-1 to TRBJ1-6; no definite D call. V lost 0 bases to trimming and J lost 14 bases, with 8 bases between them. Germline CDR1 reads LGHDT; CDR2 reads YNNKEL (reference sequence). The length of the CDR3 is 12 residues. The chain's CDR3 is CASSQDPFTLHF. The CDR3 nucleotides read TGTGCCAGCAGCCAAGACCCATTCACCCTCCACTTT.

In this sample, this clonotype turned up many times. The chain links TRBV12-3 or TRBV12-4 to TRBJ2-3; D not certain. This CDR3 is 12 amino acids long. The V gene lost 4 bases and the J gene lost 1 base, with 3 bases spanning the gap. The CDR3 is CASSSGTDTQYF. CDR3 nucleotides: TGTGCCAGCAGTTCAGGCACAGATACGCAGTATTTT.

This clonotype was detected once. A read error may be the cause here, since a much bigger clone is one base away. The chain joins TRBV24-1 to TRBJ2-2, with TRBD1 matching 7 bases. Germline V gene sequence: CDR1 KGHDR, CDR2 SFDVKD. The CDR3 is 15 residues long. This chain's CDR3 is CATSDWDRNTGELSF. CDR3 in DNA: TGTGCCACCAGTGATTGGGACAGAAACACCGGGGAGCTGTCTTTT.

This clonotype came up many times. This chain connects TRBV12-3 or TRBV12-4 to TRBJ2-3, with D tentatively TRBD1 (6 bases). The CDR3 consists of 16 residues. V lost 8 bases and J 0 bases, leaving 18 bases between the germline ends. As DNA, the CDR3 is TGTGCCAGCGGGGAAACCGGGACACTAAGCACAGATACGCAGTATTTT. Translated, it gives CASGETGTLSTDTQYF.

The table lists this clonotype with many counts. The chain couples TRBV28 to TRBJ2-7; the D gene could be TRBD1 or TRBD2 (6 bases each). Trimming took 6 bases from V and 6 from J, leaving 24 bases between them. The CDR3 has 16 residues. CDR1 is MDHEN, CDR2 SYDVKM, per germline. CDR3 sequence reads: CASSLRTTGPSGEQYF. The CDR3 coding sequence is TGTGCCAGCAGCCTACGGACTACAGGGCCCTCCGGCGAGCAGTACTTC.

The sample holds a few counts of this clonotype. The rearrangement joins TRBV30 to TRBJ2-3, with 9 nucleotides matching TRBD2. The CDR3 is made up of 15 amino acids. The V and J ends lost 4 bases and 4 bases, in that order; junction bases with no gene match: 9. The germline V gene has CDR1 GTSNPN and CDR2 SVGIG (reference sequence). CDR3 sequence (DNA): TGTGCCTGGAACCTAGCGGGAAGGCCCGCAGATACGCAGTATTTT. It yields the protein CAWNLAGRPADTQYF.

This clonotype came up many times. CDR3 in DNA: TGTGCCAGCAGCGCAATAGCGGGGGGGCCAGATACGCAGTATTTT. Protein sequence: CASSAIAGGPDTQYF. The J gene is TRBJ2-3, the V gene TRBV9; TRBD2 agrees at 11 bases. The germline CDR1 and CDR2 sequences are SGDLS and YYNGEE. This CDR3 has 15 residues. The ends lost 3 bases at V and 4 bases at J; junction bases unmatched: 4.

The chain has TRBV30 and TRBJ2-3; unclear D gene. CDR1 is GTSNPN and CDR2 is SVGIG in the germline V gene (reference sequence). Trimming took off 3 bases at V and 4 bases at J, with 11 bases between the two ends. CDR3 size: 13 residues. The CDR3 spells CAWSSRTADTQYF. CDR3 DNA: TGTGCCTGGAGCTCCCGTACCGCAGATACGCAGTATTTT.

Remarks on this clonotype: It may be a read error: a sequence one base away is much more abundant. V usage is TRBV12-5 and J usage is TRBJ2-3; 13 bases agree with TRBD2. The germline CDR1 and CDR2 sequences are LGHNT and FRNRAP. The CDR3 is 17 residues long. The CDR3 region has the DNA TGTGTTAGTGGTTTGGCACTAGCGGGGGGGCTTGTAGATACGCAGTATTTT. Translating gives CVSGLALAGGLVDTQYF.

This clonotype was picked up many times. CDR3 in amino acids: CASSKGTLSTDTQYF. CDR3 bases: TGTGCCAGCAGCAAAGGGACTTTAAGCACAGATACGCAGTATTTT. V usage is TRBV7-2 and J usage is TRBJ2-3, with D tentatively TRBD2 (6 bases). CDR1 is SGHTA, CDR2 FQGNSA, per germline. This CDR3 has 15 amino acids. The V end lost 5 bases, the J end lost 0 bases, and 12 bases lay between the germline ends.

At least ten counts were recorded for this clonotype. The chain recombines TRBV4-3 with TRBJ2-3, with D maybe TRBD2 (6 bases). This CDR3 is 16 amino acids long. V was shortened by 1 base and J by 2 bases, with 13 bases between the two germline ends. Per the germline V gene, CDR1 is LGHNA and CDR2 is YSLEER. The CDR3 protein is CASSQGVPGATDTQYF. CDR3 DNA: TGCGCCAGCAGCCAAGGCGTGCCGGGAGCCACAGATACGCAGTATTTT.

This clonotype has at least ten counts. The rearrangement links TRBV12-3 or TRBV12-4 to TRBJ2-5, with D perhaps TRBD1 (5 bases). Deletions cut 1 base from V and 3 bases from J, with 9 bases between. This CDR3 contains 14 residues. This CDR3 reads CASSLETAKETQYF. CDR3 in DNA: TGTGCCAGCAGTTTAGAGACAGCAAAAGAGACCCAGTACTTC.

The sample holds many counts of this clonotype. The chain links TRBV6-5 to TRBJ2-7; D uncertain. This CDR3 is 13 amino acids long. With 6 bases removed from V and 1 base from J, the gap between germline ends came to 10 bases. Germline CDR1 and CDR2: MNHEY and SVGAGI. This CDR3 reads CASSPSSSYEQYF. CDR3 bases: TGTGCCAGCAGCCCTAGTTCGTCCTACGAGCAGTACTTC.

As DNA, the CDR3 is TGTGCCAGCAGCTTTCTAGCGGGGACCCACGAGCAGTACTTC. Translated: CASSFLAGTHEQYF. The genes are TRBV13 and TRBJ2-7; 9 nucleotides align to TRBD2. The CDR3 is 14 residues long. V shed 3 bases, J shed 5 bases, and the junction held 5 bases outside the gene matches. Germline V gives CDR1 PRHDT, CDR2 FYEKMQ (reference sequence).

In this sample, this clonotype turned up many times. CDR3 bases: TGTGCCAGCAGCCTATACTTGGGACAGGCCCAAGAGACCCAGTACTTC. It codes for CASSLYLGQAQETQYF. The chain has TRBV7-9 and TRBJ2-5; 8 bases are a match to TRBD1. Germline-derived CDR1 and CDR2 are SEHNR and FQNEAQ (reference sequence). J was trimmed by 1 base and V by 5 bases; bases with no gene match: 9. The CDR3 length is 16 residues.

This clonotype appeared many times. The chain links TRBV27 to TRBJ2-7, with D possibly being TRBD2 (5 bases). The germline V gene encodes CDR1 MNHEY and CDR2 SMNVEV (reference sequence). The CDR3 covers 13 residues. Trimming removed 5 bases at V and 3 bases at J, with 11 bases between. The CDR3 DNA follows: TGTGCCAGCAGTCCCGGTGCGGGCTACGAGCAGTACTTC. This gives the protein CASSPGAGYEQYF.

This clonotype has only a few counts. V and J are TRBV19 and TRBJ2-3, with D perhaps TRBD1 (6 bases). CDR1 and CDR2 from the germline V gene are LNHDA and SQIVND (reference sequence). This CDR3 is 13 amino acids long. The V and J ends lost 8 bases and 3 bases respectively, with 12 bases between them. Here the CDR3 DNA reads TGTGCCAGTGGACTCCAGGGGACAGATACGCAGTATTTT. Amino acid sequence: CASGLQGTDTQYF.